This TCR beta chain was recovered during a study of tumor and adjacent non-tumor tissue in lung cancer. Across the study: There were around 11 adenocarcinoma, a couple of squamous cell carcinoma and 1 small cell lung cancer cases.

CDR1 and CDR2 from the germline V gene are SGHAT and FQNNGV. The CDR3 sequence is 13 residues long. On this clonotype itself: Its specificity is unknown. The junction departs from the called germline gene at one end, perhaps through a read error.

Study-level points and caveats: Compared with tumor, normal lung showed significantly lower TCR diversity. Patients with more diverse tumor TCRs had worse survival.

RNA was extracted from bulk tissue without any cell sorting. Distant lung tissue was collected more than 3 cm away from the tumor edge. Newly diagnosed lung cancer patients had thoracic surgery in China, August–late 2014, without prior chemotherapy. Three rounds of nested PCR, following a modified ARM-PCR protocol, produced the TCRbeta library. TCRdb re-derived calls from the multiplex PCR reads in MiXCR, one entry per CDR3 protein. The sample gives over 80,000 distinct CDR3 sequences, 80% of which show up once; approximately 28% is in the top ten. The sequenced sample consisted of distant non-tumor lung tissue. This TCR derives from a man aged 55 to 70 with small cell lung cancer. The chain combines TRBV11-2 with TRBJ2-3; no clear D. The DNA of the CDR3 is TGTGCCAGTAGCTTAGACTGGAGAGAAACGCAGTATTTT. Translated, it gives CASSLDWRETQYF.